These 30 T cell receptor beta chains were all obtained from the same sample, sequenced in a study of T-cell memory formation after mild COVID-19. TCRdb re-derived calls from the 5' RACE reads in MiXCR, one entry per CDR3 protein. Of some 150,000 distinct CDR3 sequences in the sample, 11% to 15% were seen once. Sequencing was carried out using PBMCs or a T cell subset sorted from them (not recorded which). These receptors were taken from an adult woman who had mild COVID-19 (a few samples of this study predate the infection). Cell type and time point are not known.

J is TRBJ1-2 and V is TRBV28; 8 bases fit TRBD1. V was pared by 5 bases and J by 4 bases, with 6 bases of the junction left unmatched. This CDR3 has 14 residues. Germline-derived CDR1 and CDR2 are MDHEN and SYDVKM. CDR3 nucleotide sequence: TGTGCCAGCAGTCTTCGGACAGGGAGCTATGGCTACACCTTC. This codes for CASSLRTGSYGYTF.

This clonotype occurred a few times. The chain combines TRBV4-3 with TRBJ2-7, with D perhaps TRBD2 (5 bases). V was trimmed by 0 bases and J by 0 bases, leaving 9 bases between them. Per the germline V gene, CDR1 is LGHNA and CDR2 is YSLEER. CDR3 size: 15 residues. CDR3 DNA sequence: TGCGCCAGCAGCCAAGACTGGAGCGGCTCCTACGAGCAGTACTTC. Its protein is CASSQDWSGSYEQYF.

This clonotype was seen only a few times. The chain uses TRBV20-1 and TRBJ1-2, with TRBD1 matching 8 bases. Germline trimming cut 3 bases from V and 6 bases from J; bases unmatched to any gene: 6. This CDR3 spans 13 amino acids. CDR1 DFQATT and CDR2 SNEGSKA come from the germline V gene (reference sequence). CDR3 nucleotide sequence: TGCAGTGCTAGGGAGACAGGGGAGGATGGCTACACCTTC. Translated, it gives CSARETGEDGYTF.

The DNA of the CDR3 is TGTGCCACCAGCAGAGCTCCGCCTTTAGCGGGAGAGGCCTCCTACGAGCAGTACTTC. It specifies CATSRAPPLAGEASYEQYF. This chain links TRBV15 with TRBJ2-7; 9 nucleotides match TRBD2. This CDR3 has 19 amino acids. The ends lost 1 base at V and 0 bases at J; junction bases unmatched: 13. Germline CDR1 is LNHNV and CDR2 is YYDKDF (reference sequence). Using reference TRBV15 and TRBJ2-7 for the parts outside the CDR3, the full variable domain is DAMVIQNPRYQVTQFGKPVTLSCSQTLNHNVMYWYQQKSSQAPKLLFHYYDKDFNNEADTPDNFQSRRPNTSFCFLDIRSPGLGDTAMYLCATSRAPPLAGEASYEQYFGPGTRLTVT.

The table lists this clonotype with a few counts. J is TRBJ2-1 and V is TRBV5-4, with D perhaps TRBD2 (5 bases). There are 15 residues in the CDR3. The germline V and J ends were trimmed by 4 bases and 10 bases, with 21 bases remaining between them. The germline gives CDR1 SGHNT, CDR2 YYREEE (reference sequence). CDR3 loop: CASSPRTTAVDEQFF. CDR3 sequence (DNA): TGTGCCAGCAGCCCGAGGACCACAGCGGTGGACGAGCAGTTCTTC. The variable domain in full, with the rest retrieved from reference TRBV5-4 and TRBJ2-1, is ETGVTQSPTHLIKTRGQQVTLRCSSQSGHNTVSWYQQALGQGPQFIFQYYREEENGRGNFPPRFSGLQFPNYSSELNVNALELDDSALYLCASSPRTTAVDEQFFGPGTRLTVL.

The chain employs TRBV12-3 or TRBV12-4 and TRBJ2-4; 7 bases line up with TRBD1. V was pared by 5 bases and J by 6 bases, with 7 bases of the junction left unmatched. There are 14 residues in the CDR3. Here the CDR3 reads CASSASTGRNIQYF. The DNA for the CDR3 is TGTGCCAGCAGTGCCTCGACAGGGAGAAACATTCAGTACTTC.

This clonotype has just a few counts. The chain links TRBV29-1 to TRBJ2-1; D remains ambiguous. CDR3 length: 15 amino acids. Germline CDR1 is SQVTM and CDR2 is ANQGSEA. The germline V and J ends were trimmed by 1 base and 0 bases, with 10 bases remaining between them. The DNA for the CDR3 is TGCAGCGTTGAAGGCGGCAAGAGCTCCTACAATGAGCAGTTCTTC. The encoded protein is CSVEGGKSSYNEQFF.

This clonotype was counted only a few times. CDR3 in amino acids: CATTSGGVSYNEQFF. The CDR3 DNA is TGTGCCACGACTAGCGGGGGAGTCTCCTACAATGAGCAGTTCTTC. The rearrangement uses TRBV27 and TRBJ2-1; TRBD2 aligns across 12 bases. Germline loops: CDR1 MNHEY, CDR2 SMNVEV (reference sequence). This CDR3 is 15 amino acids long. Trimming cost V 10 bases and J 0 bases; bases outside gene matches: 4.

The V and J genes are TRBV7-8 and TRBJ2-5; D is unresolved. This CDR3 has 18 residues. Germline CDR1 is SGHVS and CDR2 is FQNEAQ. With 5 bases removed from V and 0 bases from J, the gap between germline ends came to 22 bases. CDR3 coding DNA: TGTGCCAGCAGCCCCTTCCCCCCACTGAACTCGAACCAAGAGACCCAGTACTTC. Its translation: CASSPFPPLNSNQETQYF.

The chain couples TRBV11-2 to TRBJ1-1; D unresolved. V was clipped by 0 bases and J by 5 bases, with 13 bases between them. The CDR3 contains 15 residues. Germline CDR1 reads SGHAT; CDR2 reads FQNNGV. CDR3 protein: CASSLEAGRITEAFF. CDR3 sequence (DNA): TGTGCCAGCAGCTTAGAGGCAGGTCGGATAACTGAAGCTTTCTTT.

In regard to this clonotype: Lacking the conserved final phenylalanine or tryptophan, this CDR3 likely reflects a read error. The rearrangement links TRBV5-5 to TRBJ2-7; no clear D gene. Trimming stripped 0 bases from V and 2 bases from J, with 9 bases between. The germline V gene has CDR1 SGHKS and CDR2 YYEKEE (reference sequence). This CDR3 region has 14 residues. The CDR3 spells CASSLGPPPYEQYY. DNA of the CDR3: TGTGCCAGCAGCTTGGGACCACCTCCCTACGAGCAGTACTAC.

In its sample, this clonotype was seen a few times. J is TRBJ2-3 and V is TRBV9; the D gene is possibly TRBD2 (5 bases). Germline V gene data show CDR1 as SGDLS and CDR2 as YYNGEE. V lost 0 bases to trimming and J lost 0 bases, with 11 bases between them. The CDR3 covers 16 residues. CDR3 in amino acids: CASSVGGKISTDTQYF. Here the CDR3 DNA reads TGTGCCAGCAGCGTAGGAGGGAAGATTAGCACAGATACGCAGTATTTT.

The rearrangement links TRBV6-5 to TRBJ1-2; D perhaps matches TRBD1 (5 bases). The germline CDR1 and CDR2 sequences are MNHEY and SVGAGI. CDR3 length: 14 amino acids. V lost 0 bases, J lost 7 bases, and 12 bases lay in between. CDR3 sequence (DNA): TGTGCCAGCAGTTACTCTCAGGGAGGCGGTGGCTACACCTTC. This translates into CASSYSQGGGGYTF.

This clonotype was seen more than once but under ten times. The chain recombines TRBV7-8 with TRBJ2-4; D assignment may be TRBD1 or TRBD2 (6 bases each). CDR3 length: 14 residues. Germline loops: CDR1 SGHVS, CDR2 FQNEAQ. With 4 bases removed from V and 7 bases from J, the gap between germline ends came to 14 bases. Here the CDR3 reads CASSWAGEVNIQYF. CDR3 DNA: TGTGCCAGCAGCTGGGCAGGGGAGGTGAACATTCAGTACTTC.

This clonotype was picked up a small number of times. The chain joins TRBV5-4 to TRBJ2-1; 9 positions match TRBD1. CDR3 size: 14 residues. Germline-derived CDR1 and CDR2 are SGHNT and YYREEE (reference sequence). J gave up 7 bases and V 4 bases, and 6 bases lay outside the gene matches. DNA for the CDR3: TGTGCCAGCAGCCTACAGGGGGCGCGTAATGAGCAGTTCTTC. Its translation: CASSLQGARNEQFF.

This clonotype showed up many times. The J gene is TRBJ2-5, the V gene TRBV12-3 or TRBV12-4; perhaps TRBD2 as D (6 bases). Trimming left V 2 bases short and J 5 bases short, with 12 bases between. The CDR3 totals 14 residues. The CDR3 coding sequence is TGTGCCAGCAGTTTAAGCCGGGGGTTGGAGACCCAGTACTTC. Translating it yields CASSLSRGLETQYF.

The chain carries TRBV7-9 and TRBJ1-3; D perhaps matches TRBD1 (6 bases). V shed 5 bases and J shed 3 bases, with 17 bases lying between them. There are 16 residues in the CDR3. Germline CDR1 is SEHNR and CDR2 is FQNEAQ (reference sequence). The CDR3 loop reads CASSPLMGGSGNTIYF. The CDR3 bases are TGTGCCAGCAGCCCGTTAATGGGGGGCAGTGGAAACACCATATATTTT.

In this sample, this clonotype turned up a few times. The gene calls are TRBV4-3 and TRBJ2-7; D call uncertain. V lost 0 bases and J 0 bases, leaving 9 bases between the germline ends. This CDR3 region has 15 residues. Germline V gives CDR1 LGHNA, CDR2 YSLEER. CDR3: CASSQDRTVSYEQYF. In nucleotides, the CDR3 is TGCGCCAGCAGCCAAGATAGGACGGTCTCCTACGAGCAGTACTTC.

The table lists this clonotype with many counts. V and J are TRBV4-2 and TRBJ1-1, with D unresolved. The V and J ends lost 4 bases and 5 bases respectively, with 20 bases between them. Germline V gene sequence: CDR1 LGHNA, CDR2 YNFKEQ. This CDR3 comprises 16 residues. CDR3 protein: CASSPWARGLDTEAFF. The CDR3 region has the DNA TGTGCCAGCAGCCCCTGGGCCCGGGGTTTGGATACTGAAGCTTTCTTT.

The chain employs TRBV15 and TRBJ2-5, with TRBD2 identical over 15 bases. J lost 2 bases, V lost 5 bases, and 3 bases had no gene match. Per the germline V gene, CDR1 is LNHNV and CDR2 is YYDKDF (reference sequence). The CDR3 consists of 16 residues. The CDR3 loop is CATSRTSGGGQETQYF. The CDR3 bases are TGTGCCACCAGCCGGACTAGCGGGGGGGGACAAGAGACCCAGTACTTC.

The chain recombines TRBV5-4 with TRBJ2-7; tentatively, D is TRBD1 (7 bases). Between the trimmed V and J ends, which lost 2 bases and 10 bases, there was a span of 13 bases. Germline CDR1 is SGHNT and CDR2 is YYREEE (reference sequence). The CDR3 totals 12 residues. The CDR3 DNA reads as TGTGCCAGCAGCTTAGGAGGGGGCGACCAGTACTTC. Translated, it gives CASSLGGGDQYF.

This clonotype was detected only a few times. The rearrangement links TRBV2 to TRBJ2-7; 9 bases agree with TRBD1. The CDR3 runs to 15 residues. CDR1 SNHLY and CDR2 FYNNEI come from the germline V gene. V lost 6 bases, J lost 0 bases, and 6 bases stayed unmatched. The CDR3 nucleotides are TGTGCCAGCAGCCTGGGACAGGGCTTCTCCTACGAGCAGTACTTC. It yields the protein CASSLGQGFSYEQYF. The whole variable domain, filled in from reference TRBV2 and TRBJ2-7, reads EPEVTQTPSHQVTQMGQEVILRCVPISNHLYFYWYRQILGQKVEFLVSFYNNEISEKSEIFDDQFSVERPDGSNFTLKIRSTKLEDSAMYFCASSLGQGFSYEQYFGPGTRLTVT.

The table lists this clonotype with a few counts. V and J are TRBV6-6 and TRBJ2-7; weak D call: TRBD2 (5 bases). The germline V and J ends were trimmed by 5 bases and 3 bases, with 17 bases remaining between them. Per the germline V gene, CDR1 is MNHNY and CDR2 is SVGAGI (reference sequence). The CDR3 is 15 residues long. The CDR3 DNA follows: TGTGCCAGCAGTCCCCTTCCGGGCCGGGACTACGAGCAGTACTTC. Its translation is CASSPLPGRDYEQYF.

The chain carries TRBV27 and TRBJ1-3; a weak D match, TRBD1 (5 bases). Germline lookup yields CDR1 MNHEY and CDR2 SMNVEV (reference sequence). V was shortened by 6 bases and J by 0 bases, with 12 bases between the two germline ends. CDR3 length equals 15 residues. The CDR3 spells CASRSDTYSGNTIYF. In nucleotides, the CDR3 is TGTGCCAGCAGATCGGACACCTACTCTGGAAACACCATATATTTT.

This clonotype has more than one count but fewer than ten. The chain employs TRBV19 and TRBJ2-7, with TRBD2 matching 9 bases. The ends lost 8 bases at V and 7 bases at J; junction bases unmatched: 18. The CDR3 has 16 residues. CDR1 and CDR2 from the germline V gene are LNHDA and SQIVND (reference sequence). The CDR3 here is CASPRLEIAGDFEQYF. CDR3 nucleotide sequence: TGTGCCAGTCCCCGCTTGGAGATAGCGGGAGATTTTGAGCAGTACTTC.

The CDR3 DNA reads TGTGCCAGCAGTCAGTCCCGACAGGGTAGCTCCTACAATGAGCAGTTCTTC. It yields the protein CASSQSRQGSSYNEQFF. V and J are TRBV7-9 and TRBJ2-1; 7 nucleotides match TRBD1. The CDR3 has 17 residues. J was trimmed by 0 bases and V by 6 bases; bases with no gene match: 11. Germline CDR1 reads SEHNR; CDR2 reads FQNEAQ (reference sequence).

The chain has TRBV18 and TRBJ2-1; D gene ambiguous. CDR1 is KGHSH and CDR2 is LQKENI in the germline V gene. The CDR3 sequence is 16 residues long. Trimming removed 2 bases from V and 0 bases from J, with 11 bases in between. The CDR3 is CASSPILRSSYNEQFF. The CDR3 DNA is TGTGCCAGCTCACCAATTCTACGGAGCTCCTACAATGAGCAGTTCTTC.

This chain connects TRBV4-3 to TRBJ1-5; no reliable D call. V was cut by 0 bases and J by 6 bases, with 9 bases left in between. Germline V gene sequence: CDR1 LGHNA, CDR2 YSLEER. The CDR3 is 14 amino acids. The CDR3 here is CASSQDRVGQPQHF. In DNA form, the CDR3 reads TGCGCCAGCAGCCAAGATCGAGTGGGTCAGCCCCAGCATTTT.

CDR3 DNA: TGTGCCAGCAGTTTAGCTGGCCGTCCATACGAGCAGTACTTC. It is translated as CASSLAGRPYEQYF. The chain carries TRBV12-3 or TRBV12-4 and TRBJ2-7; D unresolved. This CDR3 is 14 amino acids long. Trimming shortened V by 0 bases and J by 4 bases, and 10 bases separated the two germline ends.

The J gene is TRBJ2-2, the V gene TRBV9, with 12 nucleotides matching TRBD1. This CDR3 is built from 17 residues. With 3 bases clipped from V and 3 bases from J, the junction kept 6 bases outside the gene matches. Germline V lookup: CDR1 SGDLS, CDR2 YYNGEE. DNA for the CDR3: TGTGCCAGCAGCGCCCCGGGACAGGGGGCGGACACCGGGGAGCTGTTTTTT. Translating it yields CASSAPGQGADTGELFF.